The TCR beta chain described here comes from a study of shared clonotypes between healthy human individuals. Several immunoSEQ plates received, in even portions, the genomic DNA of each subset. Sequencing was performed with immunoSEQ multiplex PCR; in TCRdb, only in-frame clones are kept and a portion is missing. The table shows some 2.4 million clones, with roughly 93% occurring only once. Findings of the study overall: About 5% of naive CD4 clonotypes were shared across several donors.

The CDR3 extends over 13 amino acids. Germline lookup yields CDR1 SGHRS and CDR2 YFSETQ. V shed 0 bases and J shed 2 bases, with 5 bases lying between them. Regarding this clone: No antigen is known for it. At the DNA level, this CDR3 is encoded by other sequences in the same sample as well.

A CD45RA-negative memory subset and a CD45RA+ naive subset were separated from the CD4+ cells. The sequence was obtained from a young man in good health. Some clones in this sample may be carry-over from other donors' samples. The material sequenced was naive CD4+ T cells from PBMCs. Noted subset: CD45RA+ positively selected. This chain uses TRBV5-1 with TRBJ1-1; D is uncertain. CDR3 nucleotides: TGCGCCAGCAGCTTGGTTCTTAACACTGAAGCTTTCTTT. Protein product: CASSLVLNTEAFF.